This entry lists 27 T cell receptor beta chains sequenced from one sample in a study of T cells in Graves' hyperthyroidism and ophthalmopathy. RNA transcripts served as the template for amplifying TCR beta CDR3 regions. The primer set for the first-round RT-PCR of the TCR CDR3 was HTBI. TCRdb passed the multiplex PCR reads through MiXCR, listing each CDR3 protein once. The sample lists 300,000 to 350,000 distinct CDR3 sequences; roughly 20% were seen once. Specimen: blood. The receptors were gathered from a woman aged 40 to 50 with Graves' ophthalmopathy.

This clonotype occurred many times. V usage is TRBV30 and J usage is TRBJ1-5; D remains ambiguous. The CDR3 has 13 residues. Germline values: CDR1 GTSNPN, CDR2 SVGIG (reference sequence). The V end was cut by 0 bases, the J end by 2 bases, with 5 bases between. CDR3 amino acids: CAWSVLRNQPQHF. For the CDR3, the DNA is TGTGCCTGGAGTGTACTTCGCAATCAGCCCCAGCATTTT.

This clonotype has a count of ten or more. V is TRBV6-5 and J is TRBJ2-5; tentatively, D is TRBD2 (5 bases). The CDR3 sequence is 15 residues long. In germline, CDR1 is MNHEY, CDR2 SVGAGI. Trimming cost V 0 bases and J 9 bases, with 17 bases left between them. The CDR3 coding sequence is TGTGCCAGCAGTTACTCGTACCGGACTGCAAATCCCCAGTACTTC. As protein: CASSYSYRTANPQYF.

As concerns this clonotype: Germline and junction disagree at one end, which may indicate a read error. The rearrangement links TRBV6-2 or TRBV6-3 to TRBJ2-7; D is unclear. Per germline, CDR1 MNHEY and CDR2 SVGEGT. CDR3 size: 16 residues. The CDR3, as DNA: TGTGCCAGCAGTTACTCGGAACTGGAGTGGTCCTACGAGCAGTGCTTC. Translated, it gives CASSYSELEWSYEQCF.

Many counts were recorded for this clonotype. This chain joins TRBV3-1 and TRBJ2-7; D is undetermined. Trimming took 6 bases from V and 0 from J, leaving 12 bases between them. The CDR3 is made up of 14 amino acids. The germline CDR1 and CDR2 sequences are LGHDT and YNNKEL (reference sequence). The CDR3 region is CASRPQSSSYEQYF. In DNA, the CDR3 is TGTGCCAGCAGACCACAGTCGAGCTCCTACGAGCAGTACTTC.

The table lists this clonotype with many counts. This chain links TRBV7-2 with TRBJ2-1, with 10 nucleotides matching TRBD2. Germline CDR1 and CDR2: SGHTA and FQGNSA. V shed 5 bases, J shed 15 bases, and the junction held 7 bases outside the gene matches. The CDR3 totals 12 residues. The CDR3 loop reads CASSRPSGSRFF. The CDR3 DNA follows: TGTGCCAGCAGCCGACCTAGCGGGAGTCGGTTCTTC. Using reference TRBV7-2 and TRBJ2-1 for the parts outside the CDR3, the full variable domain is GAGVSQSPSNKVTEKGKDVELRCDPISGHTALYWYRQSLGQGLEFLIYFQGNSAPDKSGLPSDRFSAERTGGSVSTLTIQRTQQEDSAVYLCASSRPSGSRFFGPGTRLTVL.

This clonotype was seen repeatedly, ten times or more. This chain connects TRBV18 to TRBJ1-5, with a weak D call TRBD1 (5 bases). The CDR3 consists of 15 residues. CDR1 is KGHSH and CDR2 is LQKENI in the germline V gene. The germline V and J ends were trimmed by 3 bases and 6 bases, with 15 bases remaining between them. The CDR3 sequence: CASSPGGGMVQPQHF. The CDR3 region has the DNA TGTGCCAGCTCACCGGGTGGGGGGATGGTTCAGCCCCAGCATTTT.

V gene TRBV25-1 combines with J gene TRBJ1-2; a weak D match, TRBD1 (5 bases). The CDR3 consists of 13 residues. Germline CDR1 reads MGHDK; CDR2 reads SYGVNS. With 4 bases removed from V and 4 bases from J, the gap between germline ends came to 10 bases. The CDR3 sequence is CASSVGHLYGYTF. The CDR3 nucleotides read TGTGCCAGCAGTGTCGGACACCTCTATGGCTACACCTTC.

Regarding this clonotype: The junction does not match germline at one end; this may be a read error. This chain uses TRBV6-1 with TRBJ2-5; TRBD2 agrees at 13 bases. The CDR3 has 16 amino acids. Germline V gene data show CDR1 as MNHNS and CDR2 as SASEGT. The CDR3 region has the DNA TGTGCCAGCAGTGCGACTAGCGGGGGGTACCAAGATACCCAGTACTTC. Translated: CASSATSGGYQDTQYF.

The DNA of the CDR3 is TGTGCCAGCAGTGAGAGAAGGGTTGGCTACACCTTC. Translation gives CASSERRVGYTF. The chain uses TRBV6-1 and TRBJ1-2; D is unclear. V gave up 3 bases and J gave up 7 bases, with 9 bases separating them. The CDR3 runs to 12 residues. Germline values: CDR1 MNHNS, CDR2 SASEGT.

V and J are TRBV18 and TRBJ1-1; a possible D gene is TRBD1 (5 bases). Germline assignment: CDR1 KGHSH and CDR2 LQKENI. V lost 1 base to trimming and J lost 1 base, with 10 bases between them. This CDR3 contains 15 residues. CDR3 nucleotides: TGTGCCAGCTCACCACGTTCGGGGGAGAACACTGAAGCTTTCTTT. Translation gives CASSPRSGENTEAFF.

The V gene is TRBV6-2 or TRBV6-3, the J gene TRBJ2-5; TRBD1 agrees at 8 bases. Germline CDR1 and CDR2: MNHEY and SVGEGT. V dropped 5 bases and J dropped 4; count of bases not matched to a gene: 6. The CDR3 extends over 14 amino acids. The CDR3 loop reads CASSGRGRLETQYF. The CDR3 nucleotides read TGTGCCAGCAGTGGCAGGGGGCGCTTAGAGACCCAGTACTTC.

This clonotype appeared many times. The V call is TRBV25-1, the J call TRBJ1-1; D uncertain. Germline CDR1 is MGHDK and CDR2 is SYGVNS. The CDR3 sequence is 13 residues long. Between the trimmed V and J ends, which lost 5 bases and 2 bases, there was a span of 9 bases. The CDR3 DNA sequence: TGTGCCAGCAGTACAGTTTTAAACACTGAAGCTTTCTTT. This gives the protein CASSTVLNTEAFF.

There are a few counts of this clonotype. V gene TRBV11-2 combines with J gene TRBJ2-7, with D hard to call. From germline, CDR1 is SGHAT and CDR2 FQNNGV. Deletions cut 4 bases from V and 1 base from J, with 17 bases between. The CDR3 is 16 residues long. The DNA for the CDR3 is TGTGCCAGCAGCTCCATCGACCGAACAGCTTCCTACGAGCAGTACTTC. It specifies CASSSIDRTASYEQYF.

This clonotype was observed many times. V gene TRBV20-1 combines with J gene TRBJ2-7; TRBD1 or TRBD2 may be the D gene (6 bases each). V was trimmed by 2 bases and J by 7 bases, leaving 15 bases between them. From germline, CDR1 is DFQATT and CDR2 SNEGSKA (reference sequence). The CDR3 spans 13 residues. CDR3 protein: CSARRPGAGEQYF. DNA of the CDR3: TGCAGTGCTAGAAGGCCGGGGGCGGGGGAGCAGTACTTC.

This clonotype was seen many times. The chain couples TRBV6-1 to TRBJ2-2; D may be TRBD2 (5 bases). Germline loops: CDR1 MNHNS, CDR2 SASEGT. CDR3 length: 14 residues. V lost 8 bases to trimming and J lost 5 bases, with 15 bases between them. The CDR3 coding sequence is TGTGCCAGCGAGAAGGGAGACCGAACCGGGGAGCTGTTTTTT. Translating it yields CASEKGDRTGELFF.

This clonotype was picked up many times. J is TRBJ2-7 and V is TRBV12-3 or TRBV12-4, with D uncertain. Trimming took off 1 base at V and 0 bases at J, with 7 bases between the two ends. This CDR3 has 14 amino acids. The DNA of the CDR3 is TGTGCCAGCAGTTTAGGTGAAAGCTCCTACGAGCAGTACTTC. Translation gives CASSLGESSYEQYF.

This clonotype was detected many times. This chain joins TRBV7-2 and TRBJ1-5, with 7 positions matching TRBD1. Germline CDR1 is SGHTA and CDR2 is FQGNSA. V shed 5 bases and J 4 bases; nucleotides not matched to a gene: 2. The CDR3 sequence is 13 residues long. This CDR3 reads CASSPQGNQPQHF. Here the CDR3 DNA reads TGTGCCAGCAGCCCACAGGGGAATCAGCCCCAGCATTTT.

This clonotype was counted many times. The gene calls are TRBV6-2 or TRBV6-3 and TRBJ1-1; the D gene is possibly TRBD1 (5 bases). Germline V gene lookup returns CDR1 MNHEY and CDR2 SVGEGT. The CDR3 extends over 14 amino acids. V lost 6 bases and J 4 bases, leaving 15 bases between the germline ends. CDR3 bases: TGTGCCAGCAGAAACGGGGGAGTGGGCACTGAAGCTTTCTTT. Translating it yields CASRNGGVGTEAFF.

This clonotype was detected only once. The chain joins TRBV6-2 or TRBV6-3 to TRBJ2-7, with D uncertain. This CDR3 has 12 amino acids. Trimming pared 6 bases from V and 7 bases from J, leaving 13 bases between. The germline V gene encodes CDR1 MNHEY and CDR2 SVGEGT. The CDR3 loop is CASRTNTKEQYF. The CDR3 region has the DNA TGTGCCAGCAGAACGAACACGAAAGAGCAGTACTTC.

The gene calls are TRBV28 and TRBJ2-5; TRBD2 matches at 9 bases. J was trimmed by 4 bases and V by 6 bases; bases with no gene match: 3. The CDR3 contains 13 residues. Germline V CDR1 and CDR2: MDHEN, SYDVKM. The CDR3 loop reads CASRNSGRETQYF. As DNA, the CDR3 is TGTGCCAGCAGGAATAGCGGGAGAGAGACCCAGTACTTC.

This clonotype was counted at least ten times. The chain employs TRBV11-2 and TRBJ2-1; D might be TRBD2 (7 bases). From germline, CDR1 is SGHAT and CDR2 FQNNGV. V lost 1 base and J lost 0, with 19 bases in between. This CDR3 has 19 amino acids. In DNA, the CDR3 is TGTGCCAGCAGCTTAGGTCTAGGGGGAGGGTCGTCCTCCTACAATGAGCAGTTCTTC. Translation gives CASSLGLGGGSSSYNEQFF.

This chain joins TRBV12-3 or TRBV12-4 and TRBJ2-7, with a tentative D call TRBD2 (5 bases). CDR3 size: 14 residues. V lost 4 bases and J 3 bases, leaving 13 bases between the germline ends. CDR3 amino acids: CASSSIGRGYEQYF. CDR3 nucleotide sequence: TGTGCCAGCAGTTCGATCGGACGGGGCTACGAGCAGTACTTC.

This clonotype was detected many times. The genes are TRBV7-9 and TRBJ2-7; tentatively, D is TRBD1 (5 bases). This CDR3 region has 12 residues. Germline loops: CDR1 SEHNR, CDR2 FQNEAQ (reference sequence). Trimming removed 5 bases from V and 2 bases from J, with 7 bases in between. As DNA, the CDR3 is TGTGCCAGCAGCCTACAGGCCTACGAGCAGTACTTC. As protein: CASSLQAYEQYF.

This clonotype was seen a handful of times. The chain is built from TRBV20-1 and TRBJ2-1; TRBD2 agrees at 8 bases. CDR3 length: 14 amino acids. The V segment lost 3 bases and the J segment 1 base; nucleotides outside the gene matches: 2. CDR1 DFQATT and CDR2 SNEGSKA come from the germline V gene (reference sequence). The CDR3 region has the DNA TGCAGTGCTAGGGGACTAGAGTCCTACAATGAGCAGTTCTTC. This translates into CSARGLESYNEQFF.

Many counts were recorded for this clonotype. CDR3 amino acids: CASSPTAGANVLTF. The DNA for the CDR3 is TGCGCCAGCAGCCCGACAGCTGGGGCCAACGTCCTGACTTTC. The rearrangement uses TRBV5-1 and TRBJ2-6; maybe TRBD1 (5 bases). The CDR3 runs to 14 residues. The germline gives CDR1 SGHRS, CDR2 YFSETQ. With 4 bases removed from V and 2 bases from J, the gap between germline ends came to 7 bases.

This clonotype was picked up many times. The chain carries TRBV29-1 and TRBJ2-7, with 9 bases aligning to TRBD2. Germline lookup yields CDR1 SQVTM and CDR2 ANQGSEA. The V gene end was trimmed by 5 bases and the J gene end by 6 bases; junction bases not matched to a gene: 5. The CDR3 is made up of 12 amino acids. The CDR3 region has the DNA TGCAGCGTTACAGCGGGAGGATTCGAGCAGTACTTC. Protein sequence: CSVTAGGFEQYF.

The CDR3 is CASSSRTGNTEAFF. The CDR3 nucleotides are TGTGCCAGCAGTTCGAGGACTGGGAACACTGAAGCTTTCTTT. The J gene is TRBJ1-1, the V gene TRBV27; D is unresolved. The CDR3 loop spans 14 amino acids. The germline V and J ends were trimmed by 4 bases and 1 base, with 10 bases remaining between them. Germline values: CDR1 MNHEY, CDR2 SMNVEV (reference sequence).